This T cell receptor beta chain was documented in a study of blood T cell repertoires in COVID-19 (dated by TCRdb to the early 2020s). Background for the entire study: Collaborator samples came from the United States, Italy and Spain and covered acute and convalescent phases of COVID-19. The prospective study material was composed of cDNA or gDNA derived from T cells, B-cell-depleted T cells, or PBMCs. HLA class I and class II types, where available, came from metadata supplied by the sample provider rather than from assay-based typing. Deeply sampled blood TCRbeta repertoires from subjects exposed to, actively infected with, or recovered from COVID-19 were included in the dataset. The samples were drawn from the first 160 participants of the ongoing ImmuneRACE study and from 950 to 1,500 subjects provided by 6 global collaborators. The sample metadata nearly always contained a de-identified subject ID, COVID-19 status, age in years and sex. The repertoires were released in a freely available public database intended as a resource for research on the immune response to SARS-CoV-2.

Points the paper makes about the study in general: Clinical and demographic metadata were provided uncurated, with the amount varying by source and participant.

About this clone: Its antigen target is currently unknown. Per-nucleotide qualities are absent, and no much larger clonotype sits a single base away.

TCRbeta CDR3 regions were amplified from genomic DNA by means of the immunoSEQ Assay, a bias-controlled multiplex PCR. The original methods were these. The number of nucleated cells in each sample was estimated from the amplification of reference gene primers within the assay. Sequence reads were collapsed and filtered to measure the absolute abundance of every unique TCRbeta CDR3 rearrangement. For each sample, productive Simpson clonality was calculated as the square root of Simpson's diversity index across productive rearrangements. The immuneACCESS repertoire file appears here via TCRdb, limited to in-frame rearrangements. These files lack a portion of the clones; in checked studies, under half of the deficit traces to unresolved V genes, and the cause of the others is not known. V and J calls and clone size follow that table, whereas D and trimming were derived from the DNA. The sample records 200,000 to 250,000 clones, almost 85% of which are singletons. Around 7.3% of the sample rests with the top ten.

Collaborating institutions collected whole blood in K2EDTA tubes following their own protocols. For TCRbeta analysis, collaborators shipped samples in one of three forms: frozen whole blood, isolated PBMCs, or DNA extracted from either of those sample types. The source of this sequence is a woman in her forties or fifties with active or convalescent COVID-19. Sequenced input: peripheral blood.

The bases are TGTGCCAGCAGTTTATCGATGTCGGGGGGGACTGAAGCTTTCTTT. This gives the protein CASSLSMSGGTEAFF. The V gene is TRBV27 and the J gene is TRBJ1-1; TRBD1 could be the D gene, as 5 bases match. V and J are truncated by 0 bases and 5 bases respectively, leaving an intervening sequence of 13 bases. According to the germline V gene (reference sequence), CDR1 reads MNHEY and CDR2 reads SMNVEV. Inclusive of the bounding cysteine and phenylalanine, the CDR3 is 15 residues long. Left in the record is the CDR3 DNA by itself, 45 bases read in frame from the first base.